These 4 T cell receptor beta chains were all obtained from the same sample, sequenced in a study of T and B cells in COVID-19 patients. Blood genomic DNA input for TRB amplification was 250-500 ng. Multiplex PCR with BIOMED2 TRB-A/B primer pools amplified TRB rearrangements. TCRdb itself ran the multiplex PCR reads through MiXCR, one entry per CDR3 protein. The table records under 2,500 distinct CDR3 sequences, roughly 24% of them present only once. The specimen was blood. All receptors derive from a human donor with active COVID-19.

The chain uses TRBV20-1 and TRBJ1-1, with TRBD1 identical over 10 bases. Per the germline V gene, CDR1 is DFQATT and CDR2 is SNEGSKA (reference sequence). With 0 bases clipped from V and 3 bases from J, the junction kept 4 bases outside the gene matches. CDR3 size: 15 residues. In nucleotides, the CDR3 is TGCAGTGCTAGAGATTGGGGGACAGGGGACACTGAAGCTTTCTTT. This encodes CSARDWGTGDTEAFF.

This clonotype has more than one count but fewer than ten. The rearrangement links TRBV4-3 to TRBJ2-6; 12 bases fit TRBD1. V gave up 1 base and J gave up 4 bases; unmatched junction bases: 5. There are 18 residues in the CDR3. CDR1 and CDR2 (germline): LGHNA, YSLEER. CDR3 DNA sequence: TGCGCCAGCAGCCAAGCGGGACAGGGGGCGTACGGGGCCAACGTCCTGACTTTC. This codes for CASSQAGQGAYGANVLTF.

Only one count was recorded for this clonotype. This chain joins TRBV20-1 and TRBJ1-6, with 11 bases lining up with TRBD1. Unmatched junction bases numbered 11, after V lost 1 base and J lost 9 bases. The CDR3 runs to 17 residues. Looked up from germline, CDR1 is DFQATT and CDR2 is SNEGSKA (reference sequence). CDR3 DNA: TGCAGTGCTAGAGGGGGACAGGGGGGTCTGTCTCGTTCACCCCTCCACTTT. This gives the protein CSARGGQGGLSRSPLHF.

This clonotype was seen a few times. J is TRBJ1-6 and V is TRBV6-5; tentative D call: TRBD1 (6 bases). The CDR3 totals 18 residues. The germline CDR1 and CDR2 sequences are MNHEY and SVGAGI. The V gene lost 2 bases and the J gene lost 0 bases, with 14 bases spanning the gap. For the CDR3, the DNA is TGTGCCAGCAGTTACAGGCCCGGGGGGGCCTCCTATAATTCACCCCTCCACTTT. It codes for CASSYRPGGASYNSPLHF.